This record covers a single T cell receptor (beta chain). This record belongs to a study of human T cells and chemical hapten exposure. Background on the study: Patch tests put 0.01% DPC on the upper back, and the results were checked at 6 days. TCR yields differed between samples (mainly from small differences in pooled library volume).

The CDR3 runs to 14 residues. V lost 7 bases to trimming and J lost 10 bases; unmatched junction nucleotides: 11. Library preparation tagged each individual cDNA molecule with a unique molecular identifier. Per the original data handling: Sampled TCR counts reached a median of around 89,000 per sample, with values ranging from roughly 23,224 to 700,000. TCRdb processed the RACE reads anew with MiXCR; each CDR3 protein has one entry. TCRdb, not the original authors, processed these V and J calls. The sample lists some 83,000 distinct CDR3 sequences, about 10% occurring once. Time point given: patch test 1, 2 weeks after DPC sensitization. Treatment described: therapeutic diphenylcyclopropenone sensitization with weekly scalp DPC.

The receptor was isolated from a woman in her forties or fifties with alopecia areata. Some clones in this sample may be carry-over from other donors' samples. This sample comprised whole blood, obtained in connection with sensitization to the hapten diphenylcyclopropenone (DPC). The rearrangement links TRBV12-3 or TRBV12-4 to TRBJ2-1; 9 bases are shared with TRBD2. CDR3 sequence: CASTLGLAGSEQFF. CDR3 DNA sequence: TGTGCCAGCACCTTGGGGCTAGCGGGGTCAGAGCAGTTCTTC.